This passage covers 20 T cell receptor beta chains from one sample sequenced in a study of blood T cell repertoires in COVID-19. Sequencing used immunoSEQ multiplex PCR; TCRdb keeps in-frame clones, though not all of them. The sample has about 68,000 clones; around 93% are singletons. The sample comprised peripheral blood. The receptors come from a woman aged 60-75 years with active COVID-19.

The rearrangement joins TRBV28 to TRBJ1-5; perhaps TRBD1 as D (5 bases). Per germline, CDR1 MDHEN and CDR2 SYDVKM. Trimming shortened V by 3 bases and J by 6 bases, and 12 bases separated the two germline ends. The CDR3 runs 14 residues. CDR3 residues: CASSFQGGGQPQHF. In DNA form, the CDR3 reads TGTGCCAGCAGTTTCCAGGGCGGGGGTCAGCCCCAGCATTTT. The variable domain in full, completed from reference TRBV28 and TRBJ1-5, reads DVKVTQSSRYLVKRTGEKVFLECVQDMDHENMFWYRQDPGLGLRLIYFSYDVKMKEKGDIPEGYSVSREKKERFSLILESASTNQTSMYLCASSFQGGGQPQHFGDGTRLSIL.

The CDR3 region has the DNA TGTGCCAGCAGTTTCGTCCGGGACAGGGGGCAAAAGCAGTACTTC. Protein: CASSFVRDRGQKQYF. The V call is TRBV28, the J call TRBJ2-7; 12 nucleotides agree with TRBD1. The CDR3 covers 15 residues. The V segment lost 3 bases and the J segment 8 bases; nucleotides outside the gene matches: 8. Germline V gives CDR1 MDHEN, CDR2 SYDVKM. The variable domain in full, completed from reference TRBV28 and TRBJ2-7, reads DVKVTQSSRYLVKRTGEKVFLECVQDMDHENMFWYRQDPGLGLRLIYFSYDVKMKEKGDIPEGYSVSREKKERFSLILESASTNQTSMYLCASSFVRDRGQKQYFGPGTRLTVT.

This clone was recorded only once. The V and J genes are TRBV18 and TRBJ1-6; D gene unclear. The CDR3 runs to 14 residues. Germline V gives CDR1 KGHSH, CDR2 LQKENI. The V end lost 4 bases, the J end lost 2 bases, and 6 bases lay between the germline ends. The CDR3 loop is CASSLQTYNSPLHF. In nucleotides, the CDR3 is TGTGCCAGCTCACTTCAGACCTATAATTCACCCCTCCACTTT.

This rearrangement joins TRBV5-5 to TRBJ2-7; 8 bases align to TRBD1. The CDR3 length is 14 residues. V lost 0 bases and J lost 4; bases outside the gene matches: 3. Germline loops: CDR1 SGHKS, CDR2 YYEKEE (reference sequence). In DNA, the CDR3 is TGTGCCAGCAGCTTGGGACAGGGGATTTACGAGCAGTACTTC. Its protein product is CASSLGQGIYEQYF. Variable domain in full (rest from reference TRBV5-5 and TRBJ2-7): DAGVTQSPTHLIKTRGQQVTLRCSPISGHKSVSWYQQVLGQGPQFIFQYYEKEERGRGNFPDRFSARQFPNYSSELNVNALLLGDSALYLCASSLGQGIYEQYFGPGTRLTVT.

The genes are TRBV30 and TRBJ2-1; 7 positions agree with TRBD1. V lost 3 bases, J lost 2 bases, and 7 bases stayed unmatched. From germline, CDR1 is GTSNPN and CDR2 SVGIG (reference sequence). This CDR3 has 15 amino acids. The DNA for the CDR3 is TGTGCCTGGAGCACGGATAGGGGGCCCTACAATGAGCAGTTCTTC. This translates into CAWSTDRGPYNEQFF.

The V gene is TRBV19, the J gene TRBJ1-5; TRBD1 matches at 8 bases. J lost 1 base, V lost 7 bases, and 6 bases had no gene match. The germline V gene has CDR1 LNHDA and CDR2 SQIVND (reference sequence). This CDR3 comprises 15 residues. This chain's CDR3 is CASTLDRASNQPQHF. The CDR3, as DNA: TGTGCCAGTACCCTGGACAGGGCAAGCAATCAGCCCCAGCATTTT.

CDR3 amino acids: CASRETGTGGEQYF. CDR3 coding DNA: TGTGCCAGCAGGGAAACCGGGACAGGGGGGGAGCAGTACTTC. The chain links TRBV28 to TRBJ2-7, with 11 bases identical to TRBD1. V lost 6 bases, J lost 7 bases, and 8 bases stayed unmatched. Germline V gives CDR1 MDHEN, CDR2 SYDVKM. The CDR3 covers 14 residues.

The chain carries TRBV5-4 and TRBJ2-3; TRBD2 matches at 8 bases. This CDR3 is built from 14 residues. Germline V gene lookup returns CDR1 SGHNT and CDR2 YYREEE (reference sequence). J gave up 4 bases and V 3 bases, and 4 bases lay outside the gene matches. CDR3 nucleotides: TGTGCCAGCAGCTGGGGACTAGGCGCAGATACGCAGTATTTT. Encoded protein: CASSWGLGADTQYF.

This sequence joins TRBV6-5 and TRBJ1-4; weak D call: TRBD1 (6 bases). The germline V gene encodes CDR1 MNHEY and CDR2 SVGAGI. V was trimmed by 7 bases and J by 7 bases, leaving 16 bases between them. The CDR3 sequence is 14 residues long. This CDR3 reads CASIQGGAGEKLFF. Written as DNA, the CDR3 is TGTGCCAGCATTCAAGGGGGGGCCGGTGAAAAACTGTTTTTT.

This chain joins TRBV27 and TRBJ1-5; D is unclear. CDR1 MNHEY and CDR2 SMNVEV come from the germline V gene (reference sequence). The CDR3 has 16 residues. The V end lost 8 bases, the J end lost 4 bases, and 21 bases lay between the germline ends. For the CDR3, the DNA is TGTGCCAGCTCTAAGGAGGGAAGATTGGGGAATCAGCCCCAGCATTTT. Translation gives CASSKEGRLGNQPQHF.

The genes are TRBV10-2 and TRBJ2-5; weak D call: TRBD1 (6 bases). Germline CDR1 is WSHSY and CDR2 is SAAADI. V dropped 8 bases and J dropped 4 bases, with 20 bases sitting between them. The CDR3 consists of 15 residues. The CDR3 sequence: CASEDSFLIPETQYF. Written as DNA, the CDR3 is TGCGCCAGCGAGGACAGTTTTTTGATCCCAGAGACCCAGTACTTC.

The genes are TRBV29-1 and TRBJ2-3; unclear D gene. The V end was cut by 7 bases, the J end by 1 base, with 9 bases between. There are 12 residues in the CDR3. Germline-derived CDR1 and CDR2 are SQVTM and ANQGSEA. The chain's CDR3 is CSGGSGTDTQYF. The CDR3, as DNA: TGCAGCGGTGGTAGTGGCACAGATACGCAGTATTTT.

Notes on this clone: One end of the junction does not line up with germline, which may come from a read error. The chain recombines TRBV5-4 with TRBJ2-7; tentatively, D is TRBD2 (6 bases). In germline, CDR1 is SGHNT, CDR2 YYREEE (reference sequence). This CDR3 is 17 amino acids long. This CDR3 is CASSLGGTLITSHEQYF. The DNA of the CDR3 is TGTGCCAGCAGCTTGGGGGGGACTCTCATCACCTCCCACGAGCAGTACTTC. Full variable domain (outside the CDR3, taken from reference TRBV5-4 and TRBJ2-7): ETGVTQSPTHLIKTRGQQVTLRCSSQSGHNTVSWYQQALGQGPQFIFQYYREEENGRGNFPPRFSGLQFPNYSSELNVNALELDDSALYLCASSLGGTLITSHEQYFGPGTRLTVT.

The chain carries TRBV4-1 and TRBJ1-3; D possibly corresponds to TRBD1 (5 bases). The V end was cut by 6 bases, the J end by 0 bases, with 21 bases between. CDR1 MGHRA and CDR2 YSYEKL come from the germline V gene. This CDR3 is 18 amino acids long. DNA of the CDR3: TGCGCCAGCAGACGAAGTCAGCTACGGGACTTCTCTGGAAACACCATATATTTT. Its protein is CASRRSQLRDFSGNTIYF.

The chain carries TRBV4-1 and TRBJ2-7; 12 bases are shared with TRBD2. The germline V gene encodes CDR1 MGHRA and CDR2 YSYEKL. CDR3 length equals 18 residues. Trimming took 1 base from V and 2 from J; bases not matched to a gene: 9. The CDR3, as DNA: TGCGCCAGCAGCCAAGCGACTAGCGGGAGAGGGGGAACCTACGAGCAGTACTTC. Its translation is CASSQATSGRGGTYEQYF.

The V gene is TRBV3-1 (or the pseudogene TRBV3-2), the J gene TRBJ2-6; 10 nucleotides line up with TRBD2. Germline CDR1 is LGHDT and CDR2 is YNNKEL (reference sequence). The length of the CDR3 is 20 residues. With 0 bases clipped from V and 1 base from J, the junction kept 9 bases outside the gene matches. CDR3 DNA sequence: TGTGCCAGCAGCCAAGATGCTAGCGGGGGCTCGATTTCTGGGGCCAACGTCCTGACTTTC. Protein: CASSQDASGGSISGANVLTF.

This sequence joins TRBV5-6 and TRBJ1-1, with 9 bases lining up with TRBD1. CDR3 size: 13 residues. V lost 5 bases and J lost 11; bases outside the gene matches: 10. Looked up from germline, CDR1 is SGHDT and CDR2 is YYEEEE. The CDR3 loop is CASRMGGQGIAFF. DNA for the CDR3: TGTGCCAGCAGAATGGGGGGACAGGGTATTGCTTTCTTT.

This chain links TRBV11-2 with TRBJ2-3, with 12 bases identical to TRBD2. V shed 4 bases and J 4 bases; nucleotides not matched to a gene: 3. This CDR3 region has 15 residues. Germline V gene data show CDR1 as SGHAT and CDR2 as FQNNGV. CDR3 residues: CASSSSGRAADTQYF. As DNA, the CDR3 is TGTGCCAGCAGCTCTAGCGGGAGGGCCGCAGATACGCAGTATTTT.

The rearrangement uses TRBV6-5 and TRBJ2-5; 11 nucleotides agree with TRBD2. The CDR3 runs to 15 residues. With 5 bases clipped from V and 6 bases from J, the junction kept 8 bases outside the gene matches. The germline gives CDR1 MNHEY, CDR2 SVGAGI. The chain's CDR3 is CASSPLAGGPKTQYF. The DNA of the CDR3 is TGTGCCAGCAGTCCTTTAGCGGGAGGGCCGAAGACCCAGTACTTC.

The rearrangement links TRBV5-1 to TRBJ2-5; 7 bases map to TRBD2. V was pared by 0 bases and J by 5 bases, with 4 bases of the junction left unmatched. The CDR3 covers 14 residues. Germline CDR1 and CDR2: SGHRS and YFSETQ. The CDR3 DNA sequence: TGCGCCAGCAGCTTGGCCGCGGGAGTTGAGACCCAGTACTTC. Its translation: CASSLAAGVETQYF.